The entry below gives a single T cell receptor (beta chain) sequence along with its context. Each gene name is a mouse one. With the read ending 1 residue before the CDR3 end, the germline J gene is used to fill in that end. These data originate in a study of tissue T cells after allogeneic stem cell transplantation. CDR1 is KGHTA and CDR2 is FRNEEI in the germline V gene. Trimming removed 1 base from V and 2 bases from J; junction bases left unmatched: 5. This CDR3 contains 16 residues. Assay used: immunoSEQ multiplex PCR; TCRdb lists only in-frame clones, some missing. The data hold 40,000 to 60,000 clones, with around 67% observed a single time.

Material: sorted cells pooled from one or two spleens. The chain links TRBV24 to TRBJ1-2; 9 nucleotides align to TRBD1. The TCR comes from a pool of C57BL/6 mice in good health. The CDR3 here is CASSLSPGTGNSDYTF. The part of the CDR3 DNA that was read is TGTGCCAGCAGTCTGTCTCCCGGGACAGGGAACTCCGACTACACC.